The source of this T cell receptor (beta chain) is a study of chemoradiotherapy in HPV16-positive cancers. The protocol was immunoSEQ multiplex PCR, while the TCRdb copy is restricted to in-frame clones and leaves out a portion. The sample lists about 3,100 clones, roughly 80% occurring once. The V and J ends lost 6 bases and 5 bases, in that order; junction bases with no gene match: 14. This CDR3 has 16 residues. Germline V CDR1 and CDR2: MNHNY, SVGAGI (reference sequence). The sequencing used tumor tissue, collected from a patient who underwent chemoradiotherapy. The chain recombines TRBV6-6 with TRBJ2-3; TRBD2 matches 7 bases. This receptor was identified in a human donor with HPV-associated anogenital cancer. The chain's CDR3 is CASSGRGTTLIDTQYF. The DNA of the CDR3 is TGTGCCAGCAGCGGCCGCGGGACTACGCTCATAGATACGCAGTATTTT.